The clone carrying this T cell receptor beta chain was observed many times. What it binds is not known. TCRbeta library preparation incorporated unique molecular identifiers. Via MiXCR, TCRdb re-called the PCR reads, giving one row per CDR3 protein. The repertoire holds a few hundred thousand distinct CDR3 sequences, with about 9.5% as singletons. Trimming removed 2 bases at V and 3 bases at J, with 11 bases between. CDR3 size: 14 residues. Looked up from germline, CDR1 is LNHDA and CDR2 is SQIVND (reference sequence). The data were obtained in a study of T-cell reconstitution after alpha-beta-depleted transplantation in children. Study outcomes and limitations: There were reportedly several hundred expanded graft clones from which alpha-beta T cells came about two months after transplant.

This TCR derives from a boy in the first two years of life with acute myeloid leukemia, due to receive a stem cell transplant. This rearrangement joins TRBV19 to TRBJ2-7, with D tentatively TRBD1 or TRBD2 (5 bases each). The material was PBMCs, obtained before TCRalphabeta/CD19-depleted stem cell transplant. The CDR3 is CASSIPGRRYEQYF. CDR3 in DNA: TGTGCCAGTAGTATACCGGGACGGCGCTACGAGCAGTACTTC.